This is a list of T cell receptor beta chains from one sample in a study of graft-versus-host responses after intestinal transplantation. Here immunoSEQ multiplex PCR was the method, and the copy in TCRdb shows in-frame clones only, minus some. The sample includes over 14,000 clones, around 94% of them seen just once. The starting material was PBMCs, obtained 9 days after transplant. All receptors derive from a human patient who received an intestinal transplant, so some T cells may come from the graft donor. Each CDR3 is given with its conserved first and last residue. Each record gives: J gene, D gene, clone size, V gene, CDR3 protein, CDR3 DNA. A D gene is named only where the DNA matches it firmly. A row's size may be missing; if present it is once, few, many or a size class.

>TRBJ2-2|NA|NA|TRBV21-1
CASSKVGEDTANTGELFF
TGTGCCAGCAGCAAAGTGGGGGAGGACACGGCGAACACCGGGGAGCTGTTTTTT
>TRBJ2-5|NA|NA|TRBV5-4
CASSLGNAGTGKTQYF
TGTGCCAGCAGCTTGGGGAATGCGGGAACGGGAAAGACCCAGTACTTC
>TRBJ2-1|NA|NA|TRBV27
CASTPQGLVGRYNEQFF
TGTGCCAGCACTCCCCAAGGGCTGGTGGGGAGGTACAATGAGCAGTTCTTC
>TRBJ2-7|TRBD2|NA|TRBV28
CASSLRLAPYEQYF
TGTGCCAGCAGTTTGAGACTAGCGCCCTACGAGCAGTACTTC
>TRBJ2-1|TRBD2|few|TRBV4-1
CASSQDRALANYDSYNEQFF
TGCGCCAGCAGCCAAGATAGGGCACTAGCGAACTACGATTCCTACAATGAGCAGTTCTTC
>TRBJ1-2|TRBD1|NA|TRBV7-9
CASSQGQAYGYTF
TGTGCCAGCAGCCAAGGACAGGCCTATGGCTACACCTTC
>TRBJ1-5|NA|NA|TRBV7-2
CASSLRHIGQPQHF
TGTGCCAGCAGCTTAAGGCATATCGGTCAGCCCCAGCATTTT
>TRBJ1-2|NA|NA|TRBV7-9
CASSLGQLYGYTF
TGTGCCAGCAGCTTAGGACAGCTCTATGGCTACACCTTC
>TRBJ2-7|TRBD1|NA|TRBV15
CATSSRTGGYEQYF
TGTGCCACCAGCAGCAGGACAGGGGGGTACGAGCAGTACTTC
>TRBJ2-7|TRBD1|once|TRBV27
CASSLLGGQGALEQYF
TGTGCCAGCAGTTTATTAGGGGGACAGGGGGCGCTTGAGCAGTACTTC
>TRBJ2-6|TRBD1|NA|TRBV28
CASRNTGAGANVLTF
TGTGCCAGCAGGAACACAGGGGCAGGGGCCAACGTCCTGACTTTC
>TRBJ1-2|TRBD1|NA|TRBV29-1
CSVERDSSYGYTF
TGCAGCGTTGAAAGGGACAGCTCTTATGGCTACACCTTC
>TRBJ2-1|NA|NA|TRBV6-1
CASSEWKNNEQFF
TGTGCCAGCAGTGAATGGAAGAACAATGAGCAGTTCTTC
>TRBJ2-5|NA|NA|TRBV9
CASSVAPGRQETQYF
TGTGCCAGCAGCGTAGCCCCGGGACGGCAAGAGACCCAGTACTTC
>TRBJ1-1|TRBD1|NA|TRBV19
CASSIGLGGTGHENTEAFF
TGTGCCAGTAGTATAGGTCTCGGTGGGACAGGCCACGAGAACACTGAAGCTTTCTTT
>TRBJ1-1|NA|NA|TRBV30
CAWTTYGVGTEAFF
TGTGCCTGGACAACCTACGGAGTGGGCACTGAAGCTTTCTTT
>TRBJ2-1|TRBD2|NA|TRBV14
CASSPAGYFYNEQFF
TGTGCCAGCAGCCCAGCGGGATATTTCTACAATGAGCAGTTCTTC
>TRBJ2-6|NA|NA|TRBV27
CASTPSRSGANVLTF
TGTGCCAGCACCCCGAGTCGTTCTGGGGCCAACGTCCTGACTTTC
>TRBJ2-3|NA|NA|TRBV7-4
CASSSPLSDTQYF
TGTGCCAGCAGCTCGCCCCTCTCAGATACGCAGTATTTT
>TRBJ2-3|NA|NA|TRBV27
CASSLLPIEGDTQYF
TGTGCCAGCAGTCTCCTACCGATAGAAGGGGATACGCAGTATTTT
>TRBJ2-3|NA|NA|TRBV6-5
CASSPWRGTDTQYF
TGTGCCAGCAGTCCGTGGAGGGGCACAGATACGCAGTATTTT
>TRBJ1-2|TRBD1|NA|TRBV5-6
CASSLVPGQGGYTF
TGTGCCAGCAGCCTCGTCCCGGGACAGGGAGGCTACACCTTC
>TRBJ1-4|NA|NA|TRBV2
CASSYRDWAEKLFF
TGTGCCAGCAGTTACCGGGACTGGGCTGAAAAACTGTTTTTT
>TRBJ2-7|TRBD2|NA|TRBV19
CASSIEAGEDYEQYF
TGTGCCAGTAGTATTGAAGCGGGAGAGGACTACGAGCAGTACTTC
>TRBJ2-1|NA|NA|TRBV7-3
CASSPDPTGLGYNEQFF
TGTGCCAGCAGCCCCGACCCTACGGGACTGGGTTACAATGAGCAGTTCTTC
>TRBJ2-7|TRBD1|NA|TRBV19
CASGTGMRGAYEQYF
TGTGCCAGTGGGACAGGGATGAGGGGGGCCTACGAGCAGTACTTC
>TRBJ2-7|TRBD1|NA|TRBV6-5
CASSPDRGNEQYF
TGTGCCAGCAGTCCGGACAGGGGCAACGAGCAGTACTTC
>TRBJ2-1|TRBD1|NA|TRBV5-1
CASSHDRGREQFF
TGCGCCAGCAGCCACGACAGGGGCCGTGAGCAGTTCTTC
>TRBJ2-7|TRBD2|NA|TRBV5-6
CASSLDLAGVVSYEQYF
TGTGCCAGCAGCTTGGATCTAGCGGGAGTTGTGTCCTACGAGCAGTACTTC
>TRBJ2-7|TRBD2|NA|TRBV30
CAWSVLPLAGEYEQYF
TGTGCCTGGAGTGTACTTCCCCTAGCGGGAGAATACGAGCAGTACTTC
>TRBJ2-5|TRBD2|NA|TRBV5-1
CASSLGLAGDVRETQYF
TGCGCCAGCAGCTTGGGACTAGCGGGAGATGTGCGAGAGACCCAGTACTTC
>TRBJ2-1|NA|NA|TRBV28
CASSPTVRVREVNEQFF
TGTGCCAGCAGTCCAACGGTTCGGGTTCGAGAAGTTAATGAGCAGTTCTTC
>TRBJ1-1|NA|NA|TRBV5-1
CASITDTEAFF
TGCGCCAGCATCACCGACACTGAAGCTTTCTTT
>TRBJ2-7|NA|NA|TRBV4-2
CASSQEALALPYEQYF
TGTGCCAGCAGCCAAGAGGCGCTAGCTCTACCCTACGAGCAGTACTTC
>TRBJ2-3|NA|once|TRBV28
CASSLAGPTDTQYF
TGTGCCAGCAGTTTAGCGGGGCCCACAGATACGCAGTATTTT
>TRBJ1-1|NA|NA|TRBV19
CASSLVLNTEAFF
TGTGCCAGTAGTCTGGTCCTGAACACTGAAGCTTTCTTT
>TRBJ2-7|NA|once|TRBV5-4
CASSSISGSLWEQYF
TGTGCCAGCAGCTCTATTTCCGGTTCTCTCTGGGAGCAGTACTTC
>TRBJ1-1|NA|NA|TRBV27
CASSWVGNTEAFF
TGTGCCAGCAGTTGGGTAGGGAACACTGAAGCTTTCTTT
>TRBJ2-1|NA|once|TRBV6-1
CASSGRAYNEQFF
TGTGCCAGCAGTGGCCGCGCGTACAATGAGCAGTTCTTC
>TRBJ1-1|TRBD1|NA|TRBV19
CASRDSPMNTEAFF
TGTGCCAGTCGGGACAGCCCCATGAACACTGAAGCTTTCTTT
>TRBJ1-5|TRBD1|NA|TRBV6-6
CASSLTGLTNQPQHF
TGTGCCAGCAGCCTGACAGGGCTTACCAATCAGCCCCAGCATTTT
>TRBJ2-5|TRBD1|NA|TRBV5-1
CASREGTGIGETQYF
TGCGCCAGCAGGGAGGGGACAGGGATCGGGGAGACCCAGTACTTC
>TRBJ2-7|NA|NA|TRBV11-2
CASSLGAWGAYEQYF
TGTGCCAGCAGCTTGGGTGCATGGGGCGCCTACGAGCAGTACTTC
>TRBJ2-5|NA|NA|TRBV10-1
CASSAIQSVETQYF
TGCGCCAGCAGTGCTATACAATCGGTGGAGACCCAGTACTTC
>TRBJ1-2|NA|NA|TRBV9
CASSSSGINYGYTF
TGTGCCAGCAGCTCCAGTGGGATTAACTATGGCTACACCTTC
>TRBJ2-5|TRBD2|NA|TRBV4-2
CASSSRGLAGTKKFQETQYF
TGTGCCAGCAGCTCACGAGGACTAGCGGGCACAAAGAAATTCCAAGAGACCCAGTACTTC
>TRBJ2-7|NA|NA|TRBV13
CASSPSSGYEQYF
TGTGCCAGCAGCCCCTCCTCAGGGTACGAGCAGTACTTC
>TRBJ2-6|NA|NA|TRBV16
CASSQSWGSGANVLTF
TGTGCCAGCAGCCAATCGTGGGGCTCTGGGGCCAACGTCCTGACTTTC
>TRBJ2-7|TRBD1|NA|TRBV11-2
CASSSGQGSYEQYF
TGTGCCAGCAGCTCGGGACAGGGCTCCTACGAGCAGTACTTC
>TRBJ1-1|NA|NA|TRBV6-4
CASSDRGIWDTEAFF
TGTGCCAGCAGTGACCGGGGGATATGGGACACTGAAGCTTTCTTT
>TRBJ2-7|TRBD1|NA|TRBV29-1
CSVQTGGSYEQYF
TGCAGCGTGCAGACAGGGGGGAGCTACGAGCAGTACTTC
>TRBJ2-1|NA|NA|TRBV5-1
CASSLAPPYNEQFF
TGCGCCAGCAGCTTGGCGCCGCCGTACAATGAGCAGTTCTTC
>TRBJ1-3|NA|NA|TRBV7-9
CASSLSRVSAGNTIYF
TGTGCCAGCAGCCTCTCTCGGGTCTCGGCTGGAAACACCATATATTTT